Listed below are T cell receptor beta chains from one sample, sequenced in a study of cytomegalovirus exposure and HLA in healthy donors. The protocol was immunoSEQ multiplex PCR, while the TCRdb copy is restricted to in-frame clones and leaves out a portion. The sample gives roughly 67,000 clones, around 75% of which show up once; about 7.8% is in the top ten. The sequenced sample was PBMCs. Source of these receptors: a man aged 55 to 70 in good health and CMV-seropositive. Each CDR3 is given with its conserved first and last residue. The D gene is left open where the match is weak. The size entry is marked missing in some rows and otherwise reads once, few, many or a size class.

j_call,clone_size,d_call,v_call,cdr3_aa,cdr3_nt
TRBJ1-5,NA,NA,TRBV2,CASSEGSSLAQHF,TGTGCCAGCAGTGAAGGGAGTTCCTTAGCCCAGCATTTT
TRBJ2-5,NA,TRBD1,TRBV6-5,CASSLPGQGHGTQYF,TGTGCCAGCAGTTTGCCGGGACAGGGACACGGGACCCAGTACTTC
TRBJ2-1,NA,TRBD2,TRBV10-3,CAISETSGASYNEQFF,TGTGCCATCAGTGAGACGAGCGGGGCCTCCTACAATGAGCAGTTCTTC
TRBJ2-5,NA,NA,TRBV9,CASSVAPPNQGPETQYF,TGTGCCAGCAGCGTAGCCCCCCCTAACCAGGGTCCGGAGACCCAGTACTTC
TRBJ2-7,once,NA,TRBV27,CASSFSGANYEQYF,TGTGCCAGCAGTTTCTCAGGGGCCAATTACGAGCAGTACTTC
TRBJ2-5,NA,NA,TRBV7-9,CASSSSGLQETQYF,TGTGCCAGCAGCTCCTCAGGTCTCCAAGAGACCCAGTACTTC
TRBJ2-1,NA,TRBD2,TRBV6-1,CASSDMTSGRGDEQFF,TGTGCCAGCAGTGACATGACTAGCGGGAGGGGGGATGAGCAGTTCTTC
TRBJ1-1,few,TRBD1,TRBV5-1,CASSSGTGGTEAFF,TGCGCCAGCAGCTCCGGGACAGGGGGCACTGAAGCTTTCTTT
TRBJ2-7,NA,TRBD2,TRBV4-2,CASSQDFTAGDYEQYF,TGTGCCAGCAGCCAAGATTTCACAGCGGGGGACTACGAGCAGTACTTC
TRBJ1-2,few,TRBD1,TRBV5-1,CASSLETGGGGYTF,TGCGCCAGCAGCTTGGAGACAGGGGGTGGTGGCTACACCTTC
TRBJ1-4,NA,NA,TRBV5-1,CASRSGSNEKLFF,TGCGCCAGCAGGTCGGGATCTAATGAAAAACTGTTTTTT
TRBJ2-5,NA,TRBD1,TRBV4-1,CASSQDRGRETQYF,TGCGCCAGCAGCCAAGACAGGGGGCGAGAGACCCAGTACTTC
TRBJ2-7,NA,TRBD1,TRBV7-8,CASSKQGVLSYEQYF,TGTGCCAGCAGCAAACAGGGGGTACTGTCCTACGAGCAGTACTTC
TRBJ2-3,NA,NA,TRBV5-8,CASSPREDTQYF,TGTGCCAGCAGCCCGCGGGAAGATACGCAGTATTTT
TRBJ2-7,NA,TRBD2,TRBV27,CASSPLAGTYEQYF,TGTGCCAGCAGCCCACTAGCGGGAACTTACGAGCAGTACTTC
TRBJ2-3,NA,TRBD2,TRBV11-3,CASSLKTSGRDTQYF,TGTGCCAGCAGCTTAAAGACTAGCGGAAGAGATACGCAGTATTTT
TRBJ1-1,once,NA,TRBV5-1,CASSLGGPNTEALF,TGCGCCAGCAGCTTGGGGGGGCCAAACACTGAAGCTCTCTTT
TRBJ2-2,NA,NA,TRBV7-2,CASSSPRGHAYTGELFF,TGTGCCAGCAGCTCGCCCCGGGGACACGCGTACACCGGGGAGCTGTTTTTT
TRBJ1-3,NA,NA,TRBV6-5,CASGPSTGPGNTIYF,TGTGCCAGCGGTCCATCTACAGGGCCTGGAAACACCATATATTTT
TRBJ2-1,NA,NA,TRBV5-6,CASSLAAREQFF,TGTGCCAGCAGCTTGGCCGCCAGGGAGCAGTTCTTC
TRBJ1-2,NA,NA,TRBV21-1,CASSKEGAGFELGYTF,TGTGCCAGCAGCAAAGAGGGGGCAGGTTTCGAGCTTGGCTACACCTTC
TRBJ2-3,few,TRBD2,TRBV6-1,CASGVSSGATDTQYF,TGTGCCAGCGGGGTTTCTAGCGGGGCAACAGATACGCAGTATTTT
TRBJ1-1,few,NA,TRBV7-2,CASSLSSWTAEAFF,TGTGCCAGCAGCTTAAGTTCGTGGACAGCAGAAGCTTTCTTT
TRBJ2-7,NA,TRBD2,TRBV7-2,CASSLGSAGGSEQYF,TGTGCCAGCAGCTTAGGATCAGCGGGAGGCAGCGAGCAGTACTTC
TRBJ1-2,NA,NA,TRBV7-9,CSSSFQGSNGYTF,TGTTCCAGCAGCTTCCAGGGTTCGAATGGCTACACCTTC
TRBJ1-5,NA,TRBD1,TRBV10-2,CASTDRGQPQHF,TGCGCCAGCACAGACAGGGGCCAGCCCCAGCATTTT
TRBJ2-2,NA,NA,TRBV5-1,CASSLQNTGELFF,TGCGCCAGCAGCTTACAGAACACCGGGGAGCTGTTTTTT
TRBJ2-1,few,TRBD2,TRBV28,CASSQPAGGDGNEQFF,TGTGCCAGCAGTCAGCCAGCGGGAGGCGATGGCAACGAGCAGTTCTTC
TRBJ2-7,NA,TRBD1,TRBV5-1,CASSQQGVGEQYF,TGCGCCAGCAGTCAGCAGGGGGTAGGCGAGCAGTACTTC
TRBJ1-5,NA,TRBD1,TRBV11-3,CASRPTGPSVAQHF,TGTGCCAGCAGGCCGACAGGGCCCTCGGTGGCCCAGCATTTT
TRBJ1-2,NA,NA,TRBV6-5,CASSYTLSGSNYGYTF,TGTGCCAGCAGTTACACCCTCAGTGGTTCTAACTATGGCTACACCTTC
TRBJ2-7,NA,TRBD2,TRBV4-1,CASSQDPTRPGLVYEQYF,TGCGCCAGCAGCCAAGATCCCACCCGTCCGGGACTAGTCTACGAGCAGTACTTC
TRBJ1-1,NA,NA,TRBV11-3,CASSWAGMEPEAFF,TGTGCCAGCAGCTGGGCAGGTATGGAACCTGAAGCTTTCTTT